Described below is a single T cell receptor (beta chain) sequence and its context. This receptor's antigen is unknown. No base quality values were provided; no much bigger clone lies one nucleotide off. This record comes from a study of blood T cell repertoires in COVID-19 (dated by TCRdb to about 2020). Background on the whole study: Samples covering the acute and convalescent phases of COVID-19 were provided by collaborators in the United States, Italy and Spain. The material from the prospective study consisted of cDNA or gDNA derived from T cells, B-cell-depleted T cells, or PBMCs. Deeply sampled blood TCRbeta repertoires from subjects exposed to, actively infected with, or recovered from COVID-19 were included in the dataset. The repertoires were made available in a free public database intended to serve as a resource for research on the immune response to SARS-CoV-2. The samples were drawn from the first 160 participants of the ongoing ImmuneRACE study and from more than 1,000 subjects provided by 6 global collaborators. The sample metadata nearly always contained a de-identified subject ID, COVID-19 status, age in years and sex. Where HLA class I and class II types were available, the types were taken from metadata supplied by the sample provider, not from assay-based typing.

The immunoSEQ Assay, a bias-controlled multiplex PCR, was used to amplify TCRbeta CDR3 regions from genomic DNA. As for the original processing: Within the assay, amplification of reference gene primers was used to estimate how many nucleated cells each sample contained. To quantify the absolute abundance of each unique TCRbeta CDR3 rearrangement, sequence reads were collapsed and filtered. For each sample, productive Simpson clonality was calculated as the square root of Simpson's diversity index over productive rearrangements. Not all clones reach the TCRdb copy of this immuneACCESS table, which keeps in-frame sequences only. Checked studies attribute under half of the gap to unresolved V genes and leave the rest unexplained. D and trimming come from the DNA, and the V and J calls and clone size come from that table. A total of 300,000 to 350,000 clones appear in this sample, about 90% of them only once. The top ten hold roughly 1% of the sample.

In the prospective study, participants were roughly 18 to 100 years old, resided in about two dozen geographic areas of the United States, and were enrolled through a virtual design. In the prospective study, cohorts were assigned on the basis of participant-reported clinical history obtained from a screening survey and a study questionnaire. For ImmuneRACE Cohort 3, a participant was defined as recovered based on two consecutive negative NP/OP PCR tests, clearance by a healthcare professional, or resolution of symptoms. In the prospective study, mobile phlebotomists collected whole blood, serum and a nasopharyngeal or oropharyngeal swab from each participant. Participants in the prospective study had the option to provide additional blood draws and questionnaires over a roughly 2-month period. Before DNA extraction, prospective study blood samples were shipped either frozen or at room temperature.

The CDR3 runs 14 amino acids, cysteine and phenylalanine included. Just CDR3 DNA is preserved here, 42 bases in frame from base 1. The CDR1 and CDR2 encoded by the germline V gene are KGHSH and LQKENI. At the junction V is shortened by 3 bases and J by 6 bases; bases outside the gene matches: 8. The investigation overall reported the following: Clinical and demographic metadata were provided uncurated, with the amount varying by source and participant.

The sequenced material came from PBMCs or T cells enriched from blood (not recorded which). The receptor's source is a woman in her twenties or thirties who had recovered from COVID-19. The chain is made from TRBV18 and TRBJ2-7, with 7 middle bases fitting TRBD1. The bases read TGTGCCAGCTCACCCGCCAGGGGGTCTGGCGAGCAGTACTTC. The translation is CASSPARGSGEQYF. The full variable domain, with segments outside the CDR3 supplied by the reference TRBV18 and TRBJ2-7 proteins, appears as NAGVMQNPRHLVRRRGQEARLRCSPMKGHSHVYWYRQLPEEGLKFMVYLQKENIIDESGMPKERFSAEFPKEGPSILRIQQVVRGDSAAYFCASSPARGSGEQYFGPGTRLTVT.